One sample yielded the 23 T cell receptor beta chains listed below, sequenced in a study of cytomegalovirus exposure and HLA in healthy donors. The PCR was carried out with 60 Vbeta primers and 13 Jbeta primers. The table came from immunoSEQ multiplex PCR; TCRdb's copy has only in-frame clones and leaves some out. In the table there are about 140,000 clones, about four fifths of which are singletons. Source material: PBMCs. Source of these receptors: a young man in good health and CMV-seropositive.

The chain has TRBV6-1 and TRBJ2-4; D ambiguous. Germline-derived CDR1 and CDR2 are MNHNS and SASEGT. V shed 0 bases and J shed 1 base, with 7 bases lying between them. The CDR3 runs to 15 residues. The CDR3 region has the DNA TGTGCCAGCAGTGAAGCCGGCAGGGCCAAAAACATTCAGTACTTC. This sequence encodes CASSEAGRAKNIQYF.

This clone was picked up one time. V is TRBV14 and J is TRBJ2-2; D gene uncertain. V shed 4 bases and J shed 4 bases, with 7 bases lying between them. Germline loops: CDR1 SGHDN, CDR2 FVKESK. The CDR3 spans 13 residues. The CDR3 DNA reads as TGTGCCAGCAGCCCACAAAGCACCGGGGAGCTGTTTTTT. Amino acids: CASSPQSTGELFF.

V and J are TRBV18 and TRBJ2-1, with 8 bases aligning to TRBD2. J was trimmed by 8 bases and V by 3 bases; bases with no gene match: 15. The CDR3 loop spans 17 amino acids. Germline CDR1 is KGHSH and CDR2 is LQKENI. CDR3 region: CASSPSLRQLAEDEQFF. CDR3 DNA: TGTGCCAGCTCACCCTCTTTACGCCAACTAGCGGAAGATGAGCAGTTCTTC.

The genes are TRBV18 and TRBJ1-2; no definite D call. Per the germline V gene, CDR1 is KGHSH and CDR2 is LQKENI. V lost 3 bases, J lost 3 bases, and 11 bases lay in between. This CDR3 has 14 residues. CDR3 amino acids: CASSPSRADYGYTF. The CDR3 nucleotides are TGTGCCAGCTCACCGTCGAGAGCGGACTATGGCTACACCTTC. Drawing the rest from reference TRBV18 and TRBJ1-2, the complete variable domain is NAGVMQNPRHLVRRRGQEARLRCSPMKGHSHVYWYRQLPEEGLKFMVYLQKENIIDESGMPKERFSAEFPKEGPSILRIQQVVRGDSAAYFCASSPSRADYGYTFGSGTRLTVV.

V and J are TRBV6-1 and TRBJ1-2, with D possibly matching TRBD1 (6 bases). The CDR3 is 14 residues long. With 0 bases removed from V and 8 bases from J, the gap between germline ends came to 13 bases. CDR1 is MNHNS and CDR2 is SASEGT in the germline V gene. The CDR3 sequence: CASSEASGGGGYTF. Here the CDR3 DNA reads TGTGCCAGCAGTGAAGCGTCGGGGGGCGGCGGCTACACCTTC.

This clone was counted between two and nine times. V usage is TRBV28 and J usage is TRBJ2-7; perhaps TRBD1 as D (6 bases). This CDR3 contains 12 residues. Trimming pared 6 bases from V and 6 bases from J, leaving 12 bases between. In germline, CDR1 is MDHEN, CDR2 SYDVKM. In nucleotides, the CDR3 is TGTGCCAGCAGCAACCGACAGGTCGAGCAGTACTTC. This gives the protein CASSNRQVEQYF.

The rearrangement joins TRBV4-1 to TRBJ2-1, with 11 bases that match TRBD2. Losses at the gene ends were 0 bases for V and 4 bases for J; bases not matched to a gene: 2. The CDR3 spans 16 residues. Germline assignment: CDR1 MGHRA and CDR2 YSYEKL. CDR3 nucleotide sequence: TGCGCCAGCAGCCAAGATCGACTAGCGGGGTACAATGAGCAGTTCTTC. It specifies CASSQDRLAGYNEQFF.

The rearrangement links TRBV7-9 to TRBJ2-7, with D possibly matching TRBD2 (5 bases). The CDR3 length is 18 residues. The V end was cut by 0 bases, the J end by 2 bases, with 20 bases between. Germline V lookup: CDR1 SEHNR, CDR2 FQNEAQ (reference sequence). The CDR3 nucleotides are TGTGCCAGCAGCTTAGCTCGGATGGTGCGGACGGAGGCCTACGAGCAGTACTTC. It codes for CASSLARMVRTEAYEQYF. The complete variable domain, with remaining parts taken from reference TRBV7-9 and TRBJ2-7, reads DTGVSQNPRHKITKRGQNVTFRCDPISEHNRLYWYRQTLGQGPEFLTYFQNEAQLEKSRLLSDRFSAERPKGSFSTLEIQRTEQGDSAMYLCASSLARMVRTEAYEQYFGPGTRLTVT.

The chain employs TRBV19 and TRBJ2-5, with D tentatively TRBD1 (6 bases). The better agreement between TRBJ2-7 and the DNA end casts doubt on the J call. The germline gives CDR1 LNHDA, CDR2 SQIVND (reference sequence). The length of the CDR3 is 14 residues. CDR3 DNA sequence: TGTGCCAGTAGTCTCGGGACATACTACTACGAGCAGTACTTC. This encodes CASSLGTYYYEQYF.

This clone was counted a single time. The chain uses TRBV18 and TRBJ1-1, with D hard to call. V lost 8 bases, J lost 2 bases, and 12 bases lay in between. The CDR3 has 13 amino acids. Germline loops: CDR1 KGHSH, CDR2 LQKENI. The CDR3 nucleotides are TGTGCCAGCCTATTCTCTCGAAACACTGAAGCTTTCTTT. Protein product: CASLFSRNTEAFF.

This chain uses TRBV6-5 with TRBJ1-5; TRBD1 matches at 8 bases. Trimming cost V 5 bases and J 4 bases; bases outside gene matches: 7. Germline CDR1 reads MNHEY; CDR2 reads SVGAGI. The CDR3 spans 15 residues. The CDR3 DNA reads TGTGCCAGCAGTCAACAGGGGGGTGGTAATCAGCCCCAGCATTTT. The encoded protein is CASSQQGGGNQPQHF.

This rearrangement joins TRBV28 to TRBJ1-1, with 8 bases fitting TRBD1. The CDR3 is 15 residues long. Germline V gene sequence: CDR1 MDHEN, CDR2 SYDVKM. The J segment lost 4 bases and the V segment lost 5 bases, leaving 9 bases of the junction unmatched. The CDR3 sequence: CASSPWTGRPTEAFF. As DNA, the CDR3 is TGTGCCAGCAGTCCATGGACAGGGCGCCCCACTGAAGCTTTCTTT.

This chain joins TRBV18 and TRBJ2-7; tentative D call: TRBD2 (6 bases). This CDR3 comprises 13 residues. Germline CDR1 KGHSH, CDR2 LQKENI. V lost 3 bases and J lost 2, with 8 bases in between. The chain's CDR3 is CASSPPGAYEQYF. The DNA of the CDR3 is TGTGCCAGCTCACCTCCGGGGGCCTACGAGCAGTACTTC. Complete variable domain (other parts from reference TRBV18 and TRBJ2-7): NAGVMQNPRHLVRRRGQEARLRCSPMKGHSHVYWYRQLPEEGLKFMVYLQKENIIDESGMPKERFSAEFPKEGPSILRIQQVVRGDSAAYFCASSPPGAYEQYFGPGTRLTVT.

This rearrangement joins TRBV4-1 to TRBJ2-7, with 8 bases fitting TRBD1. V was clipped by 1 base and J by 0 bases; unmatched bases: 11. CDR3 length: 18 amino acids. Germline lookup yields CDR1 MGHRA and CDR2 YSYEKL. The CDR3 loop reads CASSQGDRGLTSSYEQYF. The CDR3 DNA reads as TGCGCCAGCAGCCAAGGAGACAGGGGCCTAACAAGCTCCTACGAGCAGTACTTC.

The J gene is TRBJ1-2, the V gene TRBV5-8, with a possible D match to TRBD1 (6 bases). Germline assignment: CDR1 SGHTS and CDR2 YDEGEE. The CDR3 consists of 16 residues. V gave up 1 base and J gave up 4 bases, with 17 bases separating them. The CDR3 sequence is CASSLSSVQGTYGYTF. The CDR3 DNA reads TGTGCCAGCAGCTTGAGCAGCGTCCAGGGGACCTATGGCTACACCTTC.

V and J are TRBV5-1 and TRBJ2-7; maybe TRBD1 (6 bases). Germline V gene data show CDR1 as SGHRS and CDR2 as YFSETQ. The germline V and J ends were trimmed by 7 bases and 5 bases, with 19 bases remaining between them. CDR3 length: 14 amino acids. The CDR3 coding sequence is TGCGCCAGCTTTCGAAGGGCAGGGGCCCACGAGCAGTACTTC. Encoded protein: CASFRRAGAHEQYF.

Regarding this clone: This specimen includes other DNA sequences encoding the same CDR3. The CDR3 nucleotides are TGTGCCAGCAGACCCGGGGGGACGGGACAGCCCCAGCATTTT. It specifies CASRPGGTGQPQHF. This chain connects TRBV28 to TRBJ1-5, with D possibly TRBD1 on 5 matching bases. CDR1 and CDR2 from the germline V gene are MDHEN and SYDVKM. Trimming stripped 6 bases from V and 7 bases from J, with 16 bases between. This CDR3 comprises 14 residues.

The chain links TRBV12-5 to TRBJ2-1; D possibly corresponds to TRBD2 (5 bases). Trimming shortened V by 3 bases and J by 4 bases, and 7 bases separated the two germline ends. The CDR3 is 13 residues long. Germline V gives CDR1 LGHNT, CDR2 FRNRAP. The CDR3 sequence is CASGLGLYNEQFF. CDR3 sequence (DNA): TGTGCTAGTGGTTTAGGACTTTACAATGAGCAGTTCTTC.

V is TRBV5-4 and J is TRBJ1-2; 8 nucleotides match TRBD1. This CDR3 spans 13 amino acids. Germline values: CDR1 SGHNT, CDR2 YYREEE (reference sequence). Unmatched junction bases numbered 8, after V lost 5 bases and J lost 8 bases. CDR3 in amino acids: CASSTDRESGYTF. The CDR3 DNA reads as TGTGCCAGCAGTACGGACAGGGAAAGCGGCTACACCTTC.

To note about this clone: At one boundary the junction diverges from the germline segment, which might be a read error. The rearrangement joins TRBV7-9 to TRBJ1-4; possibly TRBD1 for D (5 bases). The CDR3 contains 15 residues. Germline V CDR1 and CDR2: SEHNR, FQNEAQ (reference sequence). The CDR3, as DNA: TGTTCCAGCAGCCCAGCAGGGTCTTCGTCTGAAAAACTGTTTTTT. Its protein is CSSSPAGSSSEKLFF.

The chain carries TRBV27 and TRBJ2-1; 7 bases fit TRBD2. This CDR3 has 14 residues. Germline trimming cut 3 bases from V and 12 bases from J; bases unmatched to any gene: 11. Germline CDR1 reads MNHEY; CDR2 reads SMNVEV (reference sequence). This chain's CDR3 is CASSLGGTVRPQFF. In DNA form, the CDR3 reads TGTGCCAGCAGTTTGGGAGGGACCGTACGACCGCAGTTCTTC.

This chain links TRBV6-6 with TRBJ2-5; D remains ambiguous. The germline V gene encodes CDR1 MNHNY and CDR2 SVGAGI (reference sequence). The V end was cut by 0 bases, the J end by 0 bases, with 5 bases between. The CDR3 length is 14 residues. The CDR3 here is CASSYSPDQETQYF. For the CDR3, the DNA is TGTGCCAGCAGTTACTCGCCAGACCAAGAGACCCAGTACTTC.

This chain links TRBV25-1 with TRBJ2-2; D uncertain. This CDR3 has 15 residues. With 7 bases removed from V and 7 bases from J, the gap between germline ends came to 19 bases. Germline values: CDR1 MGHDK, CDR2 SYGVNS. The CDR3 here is CASTMVDPSGGELFF. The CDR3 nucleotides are TGTGCCAGCACCATGGTGGATCCCTCAGGCGGGGAGCTGTTTTTT. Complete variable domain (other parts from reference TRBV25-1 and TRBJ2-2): EADIYQTPRYLVIGTGKKITLECSQTMGHDKMYWYQQDPGMELHLIHYSYGVNSTEKGDLSSESTVSRIRTEHFPLTLESARPSHTSQYLCASTMVDPSGGELFFGEGSRLTVL.